This TCR beta chain was recorded in a study of blood T cell repertoires in COVID-19. The table lists this clone with many counts. The table came from immunoSEQ multiplex PCR; TCRdb's copy has only in-frame clones and leaves some out. The sample yields nearly 250,000 clones, 86% seen once. The V gene lost 5 bases and the J gene lost 8 bases, with 16 bases spanning the gap. CDR1 SEHNR and CDR2 FQNEAQ come from the germline V gene (reference sequence). CDR3 length: 15 residues. J is TRBJ1-6 and V is TRBV7-9, with D perhaps matching TRBD1 (6 bases). The sequence derives from a woman aged 60-75 years who had recovered from COVID-19. The sequenced sample was peripheral blood. CDR3 protein: CASSPTGAGDSPLHF. The CDR3 DNA follows: TGTGCCAGCAGCCCTACCGGGGCAGGGGATTCACCCCTCCACTTT.